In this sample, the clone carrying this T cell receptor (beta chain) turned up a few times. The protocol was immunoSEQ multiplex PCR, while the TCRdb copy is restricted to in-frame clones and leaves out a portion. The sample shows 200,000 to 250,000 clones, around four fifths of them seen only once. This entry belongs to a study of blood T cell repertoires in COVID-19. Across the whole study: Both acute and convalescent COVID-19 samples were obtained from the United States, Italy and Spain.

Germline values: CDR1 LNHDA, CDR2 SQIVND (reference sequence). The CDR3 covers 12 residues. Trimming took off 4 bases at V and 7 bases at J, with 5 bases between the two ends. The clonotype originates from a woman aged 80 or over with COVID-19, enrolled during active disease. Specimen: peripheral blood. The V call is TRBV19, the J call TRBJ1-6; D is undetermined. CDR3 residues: CASSRRNSPLHF. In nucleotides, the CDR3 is TGTGCCAGTAGTAGGCGGAATTCACCCCTCCACTTT.